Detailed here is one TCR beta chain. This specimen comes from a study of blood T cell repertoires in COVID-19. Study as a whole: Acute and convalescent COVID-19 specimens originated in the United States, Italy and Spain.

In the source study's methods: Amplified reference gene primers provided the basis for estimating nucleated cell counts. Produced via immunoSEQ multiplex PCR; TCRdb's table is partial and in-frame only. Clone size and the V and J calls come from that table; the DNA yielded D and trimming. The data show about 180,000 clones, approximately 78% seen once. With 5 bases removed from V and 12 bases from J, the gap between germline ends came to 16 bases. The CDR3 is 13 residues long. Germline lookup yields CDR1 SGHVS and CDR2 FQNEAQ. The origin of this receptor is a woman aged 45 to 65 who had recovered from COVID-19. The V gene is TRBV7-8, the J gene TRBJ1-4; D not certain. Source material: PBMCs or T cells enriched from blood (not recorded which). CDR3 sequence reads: CASSPRPLAELFF. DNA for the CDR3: TGTGCCAGCAGCCCCCGGCCACTTGCGGAACTGTTTTTT.